One sample yielded the 11 T cell receptor beta chains listed below, sequenced in a study of CD8+ T cells in alopecia areata. RNA extraction was followed by reverse transcription into cDNA, which acted as the sequencing template. The protocol was immunoSEQ multiplex PCR, while the TCRdb copy is restricted to in-frame clones and leaves out a portion. The sample shows around 120,000 clones, roughly 69% of them seen only once. What was sequenced was CD4+ T cells sorted from blood. All receptors come from a human donor in good health.

The genes are TRBV30 and TRBJ1-6; D is uncertain. CDR1 is GTSNPN, CDR2 SVGIG, per germline (reference sequence). The CDR3 has 16 residues. V lost 3 bases, J lost 0 bases, and 12 bases lay in between. Here the CDR3 DNA reads TGTGCCTGGAGCGCCGTACACAGCTCCTATAATTCACCCCTCCACTTT. This translates into CAWSAVHSSYNSPLHF.

V gene TRBV5-1 combines with J gene TRBJ1-1; D not resolved. The germline V gene encodes CDR1 SGHRS and CDR2 YFSETQ. The V gene lost 7 bases and the J gene lost 6 bases, with 19 bases spanning the gap. There are 14 residues in the CDR3. CDR3 nucleotide sequence: TGCGCCAGCGACCGGGGTGGATTAGGGTCTGAAGCTTTCTTT. Residues: CASDRGGLGSEAFF.

In this sample, this clone turned up a few times. The rearrangement joins TRBV28 to TRBJ1-4; D gene unclear. The V gene's germline CDR1 is MDHEN and CDR2 SYDVKM. V was pared by 1 base and J by 0 bases, with 12 bases between. The CDR3 loop spans 17 amino acids. CDR3 DNA sequence: TGTGCCAGCAGTTTATACGTCGGCCAGCCAACTAATGAAAAACTGTTTTTT. Protein sequence: CASSLYVGQPTNEKLFF.

The chain uses TRBV7-3 and TRBJ2-1; the D gene is possibly TRBD2 (6 bases). This CDR3 has 13 residues. Trimming shortened V by 8 bases and J by 5 bases, and 13 bases separated the two germline ends. Germline assignment: CDR1 SGHTA and CDR2 FQGTGA. This CDR3 is CASGASVDNEQFF. The CDR3 region has the DNA TGTGCCAGCGGTGCTAGCGTAGACAATGAGCAGTTCTTC.

The V call is TRBV29-1, the J call TRBJ2-5; D could derive from TRBD1 or TRBD2 (5 bases each). V shed 6 bases and J shed 1 base, with 12 bases lying between them. The CDR3 is made up of 13 amino acids. CDR1 and CDR2 from the germline V gene are SQVTM and ANQGSEA. The CDR3 loop reads CSVGTGRQETQYF. The CDR3 region has the DNA TGCAGCGTGGGGACGGGTCGCCAAGAGACCCAGTACTTC.

The rearrangement links TRBV6-1 to TRBJ1-1; 9 bases fit TRBD1. CDR1 and CDR2 (germline): MNHNS, SASEGT. The length of the CDR3 is 15 residues. Trimming cost V 4 bases and J 8 bases; bases outside gene matches: 11. CDR3 loop: CASSGLGQGRSEAFF. The CDR3 DNA reads TGTGCCAGCAGTGGTCTTGGACAGGGGAGATCCGAAGCTTTCTTT.

V is TRBV4-2 and J is TRBJ2-2, with 8 bases matching TRBD2. Per the germline V gene, CDR1 is LGHNA and CDR2 is YNFKEQ. This CDR3 comprises 13 residues. Trimming took 6 bases from V and 4 from J; bases not matched to a gene: 1. The CDR3 DNA is TGTGCCAGCAGGCGGGGGGTCACCGGGGAGCTGTTTTTT. This gives the protein CASRRGVTGELFF.

This clone has just a few counts. J is TRBJ2-2 and V is TRBV29-1; D remains ambiguous. CDR3 size: 13 residues. Germline V gene sequence: CDR1 SQVTM, CDR2 ANQGSEA. V was clipped by 3 bases and J by 1 base, with 6 bases between them. Written as DNA, the CDR3 is TGCAGCGTTGACAAAAGGAACACCGGGGAGCTGTTTTTT. It translates to CSVDKRNTGELFF.

This clone showed up just a few times. The chain joins TRBV6-5 to TRBJ1-2; 7 nucleotides agree with TRBD1. With 5 bases clipped from V and 14 bases from J, the junction kept 8 bases outside the gene matches. Germline V gene sequence: CDR1 MNHEY, CDR2 SVGAGI. This CDR3 has 11 amino acids. The CDR3 loop is CASSDPTGKTF. CDR3 sequence (DNA): TGTGCCAGCAGTGACCCGACAGGGAAGACCTTC.

Concerning this clone itself: Other DNA sequences within the sample encode an identical CDR3. The chain links TRBV18 to TRBJ1-1; possible D gene TRBD1, 5 bases. The germline CDR1 and CDR2 sequences are KGHSH and LQKENI. Deletions cut 3 bases from V and 3 bases from J, with 11 bases between. The CDR3 length is 14 residues. CDR3 DNA sequence: TGTGCCAGCTCACCGGCACGGGGGGACACTGAAGCTTTCTTT. As protein: CASSPARGDTEAFF.

This clone was counted a few times. The V and J genes are TRBV7-9 and TRBJ1-1; D may be TRBD1 (6 bases). The V end lost 5 bases, the J end lost 1 base, and 8 bases lay between the germline ends. CDR3 length: 13 residues. CDR1 is SEHNR and CDR2 is FQNEAQ in the germline V gene (reference sequence). The CDR3 DNA follows: TGTGCCAGCAGCGGGACACAGAACACTGAAGCTTTCTTT. It encodes CASSGTQNTEAFF.